A single sample is the source of the 5 T cell receptor beta chains below, sequenced in a study of identical twins. TCRdb recomputed calls from the 5' RACE reads with MiXCR, one row per CDR3 protein. The table lists about 200,000 distinct CDR3 sequences, about 10% of them singletons. Sequencing was performed on memory T cells sorted from blood. The receptors derive from a man in his fifties in good health.

The CDR3 DNA reads TGTGCCAGCAGTTACTCTAGGGTATCTGAGCAGTTCTTC. This gives the protein CASSYSRVSEQFF. V is TRBV6-2 or TRBV6-3 and J is TRBJ2-1; D is unresolved. The CDR3 length is 13 residues. V was clipped by 0 bases and J by 9 bases, with 9 bases between them. Looked up from germline, CDR1 is MNHEY and CDR2 is SVGEGT.

In this sample, this clonotype turned up a few times. The chain joins TRBV7-9 to TRBJ2-3; D is unclear. The CDR3 loop spans 15 amino acids. Germline-derived CDR1 and CDR2 are SEHNR and FQNEAQ (reference sequence). Trimming shortened V by 5 bases and J by 0 bases, and 12 bases separated the two germline ends. The CDR3 spells CASSDEGRSTDTQYF. The CDR3 coding sequence is TGTGCCAGCAGCGACGAAGGACGGAGCACAGATACGCAGTATTTT.

This clonotype showed up just a few times. V is TRBV6-2 or TRBV6-3 and J is TRBJ2-7, with D perhaps TRBD1 (5 bases). The CDR3 covers 16 residues. The V gene's germline CDR1 is MNHEY and CDR2 SVGEGT. The V end was cut by 3 bases, the J end by 3 bases, with 18 bases between. Here the CDR3 DNA reads TGTGCCAGCAGTTATCTCGACAGCCCTTCCTACTACGAGCAGTACTTC. Amino acid sequence: CASSYLDSPSYYEQYF.

This clonotype was found a few times. The genes are TRBV5-1 and TRBJ2-3; unclear D gene. This CDR3 spans 14 amino acids. Trimming took off 0 bases at V and 1 base at J, with 6 bases between the two ends. The germline gives CDR1 SGHRS, CDR2 YFSETQ. The CDR3 reads CASSLGEGTDTQYF. The CDR3 region has the DNA TGCGCCAGCAGCTTGGGGGAAGGCACAGATACGCAGTATTTT.

The genes are TRBV5-1 and TRBJ2-5, with 14 bases lining up with TRBD2. V dropped 4 bases and J dropped 5; count of bases not matched to a gene: 7. CDR1 is SGHRS and CDR2 is YFSETQ in the germline V gene. The CDR3 covers 16 residues. This chain's CDR3 is CASSIGTSGGWETQYF. The CDR3 bases are TGCGCCAGCAGCATTGGGACTAGCGGGGGCTGGGAGACCCAGTACTTC.